The sequence of this TCR beta chain was determined in a study of shared clonotypes between healthy human individuals (dated by TCRdb to the early 2020s). Context from the whole study: The cohort included a few men and two women between 18 and 49 years of age. Leukapheresis yielded between about 0.94 and 8.9 billion PBMCs per donor. For each donor, CD4 naive and CD4 memory were each run on three plates, CD8 naive on two plates, and CD8 memory on one plate. Blood TCR repertoires of roughly five healthy adults were deeply sequenced to estimate repertoire size and the extent of clonotype sharing between individuals. To increase sequencing depth and limit assay-specific biases, TCR repertoire library preparation and sequencing were carried out by different laboratories using diverse techniques. Study-level results and caveats: Compared with non-shared clonotypes, clonotypes shared by all four sorted-subset donors had higher generation probabilities. Only blood was sampled, and tissue TCR repertoires likely differ from those in blood. The small number of donors limited the genetic and exposure-history diversity represented. Across a few donors, approximately 5% of naive CD4, approximately 3.6% of naive CD8, around 2.5% of memory CD4, and about 0.4% of memory CD8 clonotypes were shared. Pairwise subsampling led to the expectation that sequencing depth would affect the degree of clonotype sharing among donors. Incomplete sequencing was indicated by rarefaction of sorted-subset datasets, despite the large sequencing depth. Estimated clonotype richness was generally larger for naive than for memory subsets.

Donors were healthy HIV-negative adults with no recently reported acute infections or vaccinations. All donors were Caucasian adults living in Nashville, Tennessee, USA. Magnetic negative selection was used to enrich CD4+ T cells, after which naive cells were positively selected on CD45RA and the negative fraction became the memory subset. After blood collection by leukapheresis, PBMCs were isolated using Ficoll-Histopaque density gradient centrifugation and then cryopreserved in the vapor phase of liquid nitrogen. Purity and quantity of every magnetically sorted T cell population were checked by analytical flow cytometry. Genomic DNA was isolated from each sorted fraction and quantified by UV absorbance on a Nanodrop 2000c. A note on this clone: The clone's antigen remains unknown. No base quality information exists; no much larger clone differs at one position.

Based on the germline V gene (reference sequence), the CDR1 and CDR2 sequences are SGHNT and YYREEE. The CDR3 has 13 amino acids, counting the end cysteine and phenylalanine. Just the 39-base CDR3 DNA is kept, in frame starting at base 1. At the junction V is shortened by 5 bases and J by 5 bases, with 14 bases in between. Using the deep immunoSEQ assay, multiplex PCR amplified TCR CDR3 regions from genomic DNA. Extracted genomic DNA from each cell subset was spread evenly across all wells of several immunoSEQ 96-well plates, with each plate serving as a replicate. For sorted subsets, about 210 ng of genomic DNA, equivalent to roughly 33,000 T cell genomes, went into each replicate PCR. Purified libraries were measured with a Qubit 3.0 fluorometer, size-checked on a Bioanalyzer 2100, and measured again with the KAPA Library Quantification kit. Each immunoSEQ 96-well plate was sequenced on its own single-read 150-cycle Illumina NextSeq 550 flow cell. The study's own analysis went as follows. Because the immunoSEQ output included only junctional sequences and no quality scores, the filtering could not be the same as the filtering used for full-length reads. Sequences were annotated with PyIR, a Python wrapper for IgBLAST v1.9, using IMGT germline references to assign V/J genes and CDR3. Reads with weak V/J assignments (E-value above 1e-6), missing CDR3, stop codons, out-of-frame junctions, or ambiguous translated residues were removed. V3J clonotypes were defined as sequences sharing the same inferred V gene, J gene, and CDR3 amino acid sequence. Percentage overlap between repertoires was calculated by dividing the number of shared unique clonotypes by the size of the smaller repertoire. Three approaches were used to assess repertoire richness: RTK rarefaction, the Chao1 estimator, and Recon v2.1 estimates of unobserved clonotypes. OLGA was used to compute generation probabilities for all TCRbeta clonotypes that the gDNA method yielded from several donors. The table was pulled from immuneACCESS by TCRdb, which kept in-frame rearrangements only. Such tables lose some clones; where checked, under half of the loss comes from unresolved V genes, and the rest has no known cause. The D gene and trimming were derived from the DNA, and the V and J assignments and clone size from that table. The sample table records about 2.3 million clones; approximately 90% of these occur just once. The top ten clones comprise around 0.4% of the sample.

The receptor's source is a man between 18 and 35 years old in good health. Some clones in this sample may be carry-over from other donors' samples. The chain is assembled from TRBV5-4 and TRBJ2-7; a tentative D call is TRBD2 (7 bases match). The specimen sequenced was naive CD4+ T cells from PBMCs. Per the publication, the cell subset or site label means: CD45RA+ positively selected. The CDR3 is CASRLVGGHEQYF. The DNA sequence is given as TGTGCCAGCAGGCTTGTCGGGGGGCACGAGCAGTACTTC.